The rows below give T cell receptor beta chains drawn from one sample of a study of Ad26.COV2.S vaccination and SARS-CoV-2 variants. Clones were sequenced by immunoSEQ multiplex PCR, and TCRdb holds only the in-frame ones, with some missing. This table holds fewer than 500,000 clones, about 92% found once. Sequenced material: peripheral blood, taken in a trial of Ad26.COV2.S vaccine versus placebo. Receptor source: a person aged 18 to 59 who received the Ad26.COV2.S COVID-19 vaccine or a placebo. CDR3s leave out the opening cysteine and the closing phenylalanine or tryptophan. The size entry is marked missing in some rows and otherwise reads once, few, many or a size class.

j_call: TRBJ1-1
v_call: TRBV28
clone_size: NA
cdr3_aa: ASSLGNRGTEAF

j_call: TRBJ2-7
v_call: TRBV28
clone_size: NA
cdr3_aa: ASKGTLPSYEQY

j_call: TRBJ1-5
v_call: TRBV3-1/TRBV3-2
clone_size: NA
cdr3_aa: ASSQKVGQGIHQPQH

j_call: TRBJ2-1
v_call: TRBV4-1
clone_size: NA
cdr3_aa: ASSRLAGVNEQF

j_call: TRBJ2-7
v_call: TRBV6-4
clone_size: NA
cdr3_aa: ASSDRIDRGLNDEQY

j_call: TRBJ1-2
v_call: TRBV7-8
clone_size: NA
cdr3_aa: ASSLATGQTNYGYT

j_call: TRBJ2-1
v_call: TRBV7-9
clone_size: once
cdr3_aa: ASSPWTSGTGGEQF

j_call: TRBJ2-3
v_call: TRBV14
clone_size: NA
cdr3_aa: ASSQGTHRTDTQY

j_call: TRBJ1-5
v_call: TRBV7-8
clone_size: NA
cdr3_aa: ASSLSPGFSNQPQH

j_call: TRBJ1-5
v_call: TRBV12-3/TRBV12-4
clone_size: NA
cdr3_aa: ASSLGEPQH

j_call: TRBJ2-7
v_call: TRBV3-1/TRBV3-2
clone_size: NA
cdr3_aa: ASSQEEATRQY

j_call: TRBJ2-3
v_call: TRBV5-6
clone_size: NA
cdr3_aa: ASSFYATTDTQY

j_call: TRBJ1-2
v_call: TRBV30
clone_size: NA
cdr3_aa: AWSVINYGYT

j_call: TRBJ2-1
v_call: TRBV6-6
clone_size: NA
cdr3_aa: ASRGPGTSIHEQF

j_call: TRBJ2-1
v_call: TRBV3-1/TRBV3-2
clone_size: NA
cdr3_aa: ASSLGQADEQF

j_call: TRBJ2-2
v_call: TRBV7-2
clone_size: NA
cdr3_aa: ASSQRLTGELF

j_call: TRBJ2-1
v_call: TRBV6-4
clone_size: NA
cdr3_aa: ASSVGLEGDEQF

j_call: TRBJ2-5
v_call: TRBV19
clone_size: NA
cdr3_aa: ASSLIRGETQY

j_call: TRBJ2-7
v_call: TRBV4-3
clone_size: NA
cdr3_aa: ASSQEFSLEQY

j_call: TRBJ2-7
v_call: TRBV6-6
clone_size: NA
cdr3_aa: ASSPRDRRLSYEQY

j_call: TRBJ2-7
v_call: TRBV27
clone_size: NA
cdr3_aa: ASSLRGGQGHEQY

j_call: TRBJ1-2
v_call: TRBV3-1/TRBV3-2
clone_size: NA
cdr3_aa: ASSQANAFRDRYGYT

j_call: TRBJ1-3
v_call: TRBV11-2
clone_size: once
cdr3_aa: ASPARGQIVSGNTIY

j_call: TRBJ2-2
v_call: TRBV19
clone_size: many
cdr3_aa: ASSIRHTGELF

j_call: TRBJ1-5
v_call: TRBV4-1
clone_size: NA
cdr3_aa: ASSPGDQRNQPQH

j_call: TRBJ2-7
v_call: TRBV7-2
clone_size: NA
cdr3_aa: ASSLASSTYEQY

j_call: TRBJ1-6
v_call: TRBV28
clone_size: once
cdr3_aa: ASSGGGKSPLH

j_call: TRBJ1-1
v_call: TRBV6-5
clone_size: NA
cdr3_aa: ASSFTGVNTEAF

j_call: TRBJ2-5
v_call: TRBV3-1/TRBV3-2
clone_size: NA
cdr3_aa: ASSYGASHQETQY

j_call: TRBJ2-4
v_call: TRBV28
clone_size: NA
cdr3_aa: ASSSQGIAKNIQY

j_call: TRBJ1-1
v_call: TRBV2
clone_size: NA
cdr3_aa: ASSLNTNRGGAEAF

j_call: TRBJ1-3
v_call: TRBV11-2
clone_size: NA
cdr3_aa: ASSLVGTGNTIY

j_call: TRBJ2-3
v_call: TRBV16
clone_size: once
cdr3_aa: ASSQLAGGPEDTQY

j_call: TRBJ2-1
v_call: TRBV29-1
clone_size: NA
cdr3_aa: SVEDLGQGVPPGHLSYNEQF

j_call: TRBJ2-3
v_call: TRBV14
clone_size: NA
cdr3_aa: ASSQIGRARGTDTQY